This T cell receptor beta chain is drawn from a study of T cells in Graves' hyperthyroidism and ophthalmopathy. This clonotype came up many times. TCR beta CDR3 region amplification was performed from RNA transcripts. The study used the HTBI primer set for a first-round RT-PCR of the TCR CDR3. MiXCR, run by TCRdb on the multiplex PCR reads, gives a single entry per CDR3 protein. Of about 520,000 distinct CDR3 sequences listed, roughly 20% are singletons. Investigators excluded patients with uncontrolled infection, other autoimmune disease, pregnancy or lactation. Specimen: blood. The TCR comes from a man aged 18 to 30 with Graves' hyperthyroidism.

The CDR3 sequence is CASSDLQTGQDYEQYF. The CDR3 DNA follows: TGTGCCAGCAGTGACTTGCAGACGGGACAAGACTACGAGCAGTACTTC. The rearrangement links TRBV6-4 to TRBJ2-7; TRBD1 is a possible D gene (6 bases). Per the germline V gene, CDR1 is MRHNA and CDR2 is SNTAGT. The CDR3 covers 16 residues. V lost 1 base and J lost 3, with 16 bases in between.